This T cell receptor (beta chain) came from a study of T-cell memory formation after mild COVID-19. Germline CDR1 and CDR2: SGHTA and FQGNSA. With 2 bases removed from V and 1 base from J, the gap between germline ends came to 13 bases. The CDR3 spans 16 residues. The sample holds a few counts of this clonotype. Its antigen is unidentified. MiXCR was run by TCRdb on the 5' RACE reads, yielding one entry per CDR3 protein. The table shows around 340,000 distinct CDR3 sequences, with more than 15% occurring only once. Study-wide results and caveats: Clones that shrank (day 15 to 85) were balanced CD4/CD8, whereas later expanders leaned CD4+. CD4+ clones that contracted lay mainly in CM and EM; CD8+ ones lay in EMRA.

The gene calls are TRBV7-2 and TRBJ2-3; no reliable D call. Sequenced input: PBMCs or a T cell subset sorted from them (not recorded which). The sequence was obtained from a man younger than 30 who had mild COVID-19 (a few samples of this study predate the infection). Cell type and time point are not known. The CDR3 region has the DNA TGTGCCAGCAGCTTATTTCTTAGGACCCGCACAGATACGCAGTATTTT. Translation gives CASSLFLRTRTDTQYF.